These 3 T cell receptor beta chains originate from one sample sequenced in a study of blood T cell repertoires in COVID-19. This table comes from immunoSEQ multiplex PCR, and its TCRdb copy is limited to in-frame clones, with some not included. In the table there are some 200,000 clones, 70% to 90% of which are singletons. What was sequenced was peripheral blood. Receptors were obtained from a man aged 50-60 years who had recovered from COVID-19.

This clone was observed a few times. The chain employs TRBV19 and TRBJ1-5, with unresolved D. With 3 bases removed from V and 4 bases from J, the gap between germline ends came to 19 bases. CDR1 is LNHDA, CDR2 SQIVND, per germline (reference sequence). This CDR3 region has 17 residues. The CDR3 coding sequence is TGTGCCAGTAGTATCCCCCCCACAAATGGGCTGAATCAGCCCCAGCATTTT. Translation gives CASSIPPTNGLNQPQHF. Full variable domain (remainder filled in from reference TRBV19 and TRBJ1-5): DGGITQSPKYLFRKEGQNVTLSCEQNLNHDAMYWYRQDPGQGLRLIYYSQIVNDFQKGDIAEGYSVSREKKESFPLTVTSAQKNPTAFYLCASSIPPTNGLNQPQHFGDGTRLSIL.

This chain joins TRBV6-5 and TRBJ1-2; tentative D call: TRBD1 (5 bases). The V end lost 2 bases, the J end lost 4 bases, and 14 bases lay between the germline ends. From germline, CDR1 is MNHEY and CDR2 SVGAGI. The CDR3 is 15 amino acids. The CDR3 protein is CASSYTGTGGYGYTF. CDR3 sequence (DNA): TGTGCCAGCAGTTACACCGGGACGGGAGGCTATGGCTACACCTTC.

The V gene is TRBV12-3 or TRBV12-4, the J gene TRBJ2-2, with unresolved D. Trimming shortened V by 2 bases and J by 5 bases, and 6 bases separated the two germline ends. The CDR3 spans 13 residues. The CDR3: CASSLPRTGELFF. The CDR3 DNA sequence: TGTGCCAGCAGTTTACCTAGGACCGGGGAGCTGTTTTTT.